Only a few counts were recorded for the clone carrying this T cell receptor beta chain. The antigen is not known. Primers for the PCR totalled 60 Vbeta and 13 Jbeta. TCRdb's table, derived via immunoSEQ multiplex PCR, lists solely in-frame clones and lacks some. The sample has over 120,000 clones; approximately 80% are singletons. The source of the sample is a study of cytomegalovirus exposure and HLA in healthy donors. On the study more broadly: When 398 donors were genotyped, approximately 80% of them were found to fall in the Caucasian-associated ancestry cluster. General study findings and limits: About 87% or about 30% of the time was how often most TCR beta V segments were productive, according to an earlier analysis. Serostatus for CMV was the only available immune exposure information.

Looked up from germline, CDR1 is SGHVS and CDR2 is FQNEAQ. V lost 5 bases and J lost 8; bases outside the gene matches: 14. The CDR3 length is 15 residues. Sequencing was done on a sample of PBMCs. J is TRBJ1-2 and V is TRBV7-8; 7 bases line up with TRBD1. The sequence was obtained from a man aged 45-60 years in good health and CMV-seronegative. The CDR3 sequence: CASSTLDRAQEGYTF. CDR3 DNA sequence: TGTGCCAGCAGCACACTTGACAGGGCCCAGGAGGGCTACACCTTC.